This T cell receptor (beta chain) was captured in a study of T-cell memory formation after mild COVID-19. About the study: Largely, TCR clusters stayed within a single donor. Overall study results and limits: Clones that contracted clustered mainly in CM and EM if CD4+ and in EMRA if CD8+. Clones contracting day 15 to 85 were balanced CD4/CD8; later expanders leaned CD4+. Memory from before infection featured some responding clones, which suggests cross-reactive memory joined.

This clonotype was recorded a few times. Its target is unknown. In TCRdb, the 5' RACE reads were re-called with MiXCR into one record per CDR3 protein. The sample contains 350,000 to 550,000 distinct CDR3 sequences, more than 15% of which appear only once. Germline CDR1 and CDR2: SEHNR and FQNEAQ (reference sequence). V lost 1 base to trimming and J lost 2 bases, with 13 bases between them. The CDR3 loop spans 16 amino acids. Input material: PBMCs or a T cell subset sorted from them (not recorded which). The genes are TRBV7-9 and TRBJ2-3; D is tentatively TRBD1 or TRBD2 (5 bases each). The TCR comes from a man aged 18 to 29 who had mild COVID-19 (a few samples of this study predate the infection). Cell type and time point are not known. The CDR3 is CASSLVVGDPTDTQYF. The CDR3 region has the DNA TGTGCCAGCAGCTTAGTAGTCGGGGACCCCACAGATACGCAGTATTTT.